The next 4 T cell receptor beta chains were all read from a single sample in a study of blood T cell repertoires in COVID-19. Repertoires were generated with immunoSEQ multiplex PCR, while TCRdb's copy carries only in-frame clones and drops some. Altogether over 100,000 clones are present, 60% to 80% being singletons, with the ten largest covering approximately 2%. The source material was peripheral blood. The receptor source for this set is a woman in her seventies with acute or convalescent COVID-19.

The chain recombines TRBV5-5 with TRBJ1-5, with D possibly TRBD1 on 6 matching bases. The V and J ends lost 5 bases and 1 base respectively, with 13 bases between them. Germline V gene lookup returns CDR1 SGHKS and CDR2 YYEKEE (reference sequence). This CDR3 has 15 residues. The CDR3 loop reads CASRYRDVSNQPQHF. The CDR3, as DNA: TGTGCCAGCAGATACAGGGATGTGAGCAATCAGCCCCAGCATTTT.

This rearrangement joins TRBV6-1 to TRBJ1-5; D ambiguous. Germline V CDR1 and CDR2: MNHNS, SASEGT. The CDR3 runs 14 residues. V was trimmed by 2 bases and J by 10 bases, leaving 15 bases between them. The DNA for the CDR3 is TGTGCCAGCAGTGAAACCCACGTTGATAGTCCCCAGCATTTT. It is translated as CASSETHVDSPQHF.

The CDR3 here is CASSVKLAGGGRDEQFF. The CDR3 DNA reads TGTGCCAGCAGCGTCAAACTAGCGGGGGGAGGTAGGGATGAGCAGTTCTTC. The chain uses TRBV9 and TRBJ2-1; 12 bases are shared with TRBD2. Germline V lookup: CDR1 SGDLS, CDR2 YYNGEE. This CDR3 spans 17 amino acids. The V gene end was trimmed by 2 bases and the J gene end by 8 bases; junction bases not matched to a gene: 11. Full variable domain (outside the CDR3, taken from reference TRBV9 and TRBJ2-1): DSGVTQTPKHLITATGQRVTLRCSPRSGDLSVYWYQQSLDQGLQFLIQYYNGEERAKGNILERFSAQQFPDLHSELNLSSLELGDSALYFCASSVKLAGGGRDEQFFGPGTRLTVL.

The CDR3 DNA sequence: TGCGCCAGCAGCCAAGATCAGTGGGCAGGGGGTAAAAACATTCAGTACTTC. This translates into CASSQDQWAGGKNIQYF. V usage is TRBV4-1 and J usage is TRBJ2-4, with 7 bases that match TRBD1. CDR3 length: 17 amino acids. J gave up 4 bases and V 0 bases, and 9 bases lay outside the gene matches. Germline V gives CDR1 MGHRA, CDR2 YSYEKL.